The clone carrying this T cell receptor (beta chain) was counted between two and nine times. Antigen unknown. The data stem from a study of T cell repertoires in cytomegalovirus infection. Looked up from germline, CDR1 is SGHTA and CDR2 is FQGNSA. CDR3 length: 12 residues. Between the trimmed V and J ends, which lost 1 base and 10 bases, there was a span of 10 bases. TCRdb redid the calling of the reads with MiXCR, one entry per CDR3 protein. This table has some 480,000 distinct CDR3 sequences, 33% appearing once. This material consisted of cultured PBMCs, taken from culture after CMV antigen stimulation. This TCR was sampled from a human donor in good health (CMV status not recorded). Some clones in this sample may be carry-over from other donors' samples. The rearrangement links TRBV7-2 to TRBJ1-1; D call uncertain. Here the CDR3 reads CASSLGDLGAFF. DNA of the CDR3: TGTGCCAGCAGCTTAGGAGATCTTGGAGCTTTCTTT.